This T cell receptor beta chain emerged from a study of T cells in Graves' hyperthyroidism and ophthalmopathy. This clonotype was seen ten or more times. TCR beta CDR3 regions were amplified from RNA transcripts. Using the HTBI primer set, a first-round RT-PCR was run on the TCR CDR3. TCRdb processed the multiplex PCR reads anew with MiXCR; each CDR3 protein has one entry. The table has roughly 520,000 distinct CDR3 sequences, approximately 25% seen once. V lost 2 bases and J lost 3, with 11 bases in between. Germline V gives CDR1 SGHAT, CDR2 FQNNGV. The length of the CDR3 is 14 residues. The chain links TRBV11-2 to TRBJ2-7; D is undetermined. Source material: blood. This clonotype originated in a woman under 40 with Graves' ophthalmopathy. The CDR3 here is CASSLRRRLYEQYF. In nucleotides, the CDR3 is TGTGCCAGCAGCTTACGCAGGCGACTCTACGAGCAGTACTTC.